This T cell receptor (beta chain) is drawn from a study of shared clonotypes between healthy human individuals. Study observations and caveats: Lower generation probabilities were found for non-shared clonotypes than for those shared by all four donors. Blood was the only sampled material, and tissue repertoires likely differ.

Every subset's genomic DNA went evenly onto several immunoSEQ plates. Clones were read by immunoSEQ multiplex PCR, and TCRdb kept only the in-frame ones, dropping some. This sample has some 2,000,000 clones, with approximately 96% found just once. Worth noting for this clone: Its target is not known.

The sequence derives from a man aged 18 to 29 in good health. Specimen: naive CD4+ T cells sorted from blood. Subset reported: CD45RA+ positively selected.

The CDR3 here is CSVASQSVISYEQYF. The CDR3 nucleotides read TGCAGCGTTGCCTCCCAGAGCGTCATCTCCTACGAGCAGTACTTC. The chain uses TRBV29-1 and TRBJ2-7, with unresolved D. V dropped 4 bases and J dropped 0 bases, with 16 bases sitting between them. From germline, CDR1 is SQVTM and CDR2 ANQGSEA. The CDR3 runs to 15 residues.